The 9 T cell receptor beta chains below all came from one sample that was sequenced in a study of T cell responses to AZD1222 COVID-19 vaccine. Generated by immunoSEQ multiplex PCR, the TCRdb table keeps only in-frame clones and is missing some. Among about 56,000 clones, roughly 88% were seen once, and the ten largest hold approximately 15%. Material: peripheral blood, obtained on day 0 of AZD1222 vaccination. The receptors shown here come from an adult in good health.

This CDR3 is CASSLVLVSGAYNEQFF. CDR3 DNA sequence: TGCGCCAGCAGCTTGGTCCTGGTTAGCGGGGCGTACAATGAGCAGTTCTTC. The V gene is TRBV5-1, the J gene TRBJ2-1, with 8 bases lining up with TRBD2. The V gene's germline CDR1 is SGHRS and CDR2 YFSETQ. The CDR3 extends over 17 amino acids. Germline trimming cut 0 bases from V and 4 bases from J; bases unmatched to any gene: 9.

V gene TRBV19 combines with J gene TRBJ1-1, with 8 nucleotides matching TRBD1. The V segment lost 6 bases and the J segment 4 bases; nucleotides outside the gene matches: 4. The CDR3 is made up of 13 amino acids. The germline V gene encodes CDR1 LNHDA and CDR2 SQIVND (reference sequence). The CDR3 loop reads CASREQGVTEAFF. CDR3 nucleotides: TGTGCCAGTAGGGAACAGGGGGTCACTGAAGCTTTCTTT.

V usage is TRBV2 and J usage is TRBJ1-2; tentative D call: TRBD1 (5 bases). V dropped 9 bases and J dropped 7 bases, with 15 bases sitting between them. CDR3 length: 12 amino acids. The germline gives CDR1 SNHLY, CDR2 FYNNEI. The CDR3 bases are TGTGCCAGTGGACGGGTGGGACGTGGCTACACCTTC. Translated: CASGRVGRGYTF.

The gene calls are TRBV4-1 and TRBJ1-3; weak D call: TRBD1 (5 bases). This CDR3 spans 17 amino acids. Trimming shortened V by 0 bases and J by 0 bases, and 12 bases separated the two germline ends. The germline CDR1 and CDR2 sequences are MGHRA and YSYEKL. The CDR3 reads CASSQDQTESSGNTIYF. The CDR3 nucleotides are TGCGCCAGCAGCCAAGATCAGACAGAGAGCTCTGGAAACACCATATATTTT.

The gene calls are TRBV29-1 and TRBJ2-3, with D possibly TRBD1 on 5 matching bases. The CDR3 covers 14 residues. Germline-derived CDR1 and CDR2 are SQVTM and ANQGSEA. Trimming left V 6 bases short and J 0 bases short, with 13 bases between. CDR3 sequence: CSVRTTFSTDTQYF. CDR3 nucleotide sequence: TGCAGCGTCCGGACAACCTTTAGCACAGATACGCAGTATTTT.

The chain combines TRBV5-4 with TRBJ2-2, with 7 positions matching TRBD1. Germline V CDR1 and CDR2: SGHNT, YYREEE (reference sequence). The V and J ends lost 1 base and 1 base, in that order; junction bases with no gene match: 4. The CDR3 has 16 residues. In DNA, the CDR3 is TGTGCCAGCAGCTTGTTTACAGGGGAGAACACCGGGGAGCTGTTTTTT. Residues: CASSLFTGENTGELFF. The whole variable domain, remainder taken from reference TRBV5-4 and TRBJ2-2, is ETGVTQSPTHLIKTRGQQVTLRCSSQSGHNTVSWYQQALGQGPQFIFQYYREEENGRGNFPPRFSGLQFPNYSSELNVNALELDDSALYLCASSLFTGENTGELFFGEGSRLTVL.

CDR3 DNA sequence: TGTGCCAGCACCTCCTCCCCAAATCAGCCCCAGCATTTT. This translates into CASTSSPNQPQHF. The V and J genes are TRBV7-2 and TRBJ1-5; D uncertain. The CDR3 sequence is 13 residues long. Trimming took off 7 bases at V and 4 bases at J, with 11 bases between the two ends. Per germline, CDR1 SGHTA and CDR2 FQGNSA.

The chain carries TRBV6-2 or TRBV6-3 and TRBJ1-5; no firm D call. CDR1 and CDR2 from the germline V gene are MNHEY and SVGEGT. V was pared by 5 bases and J by 0 bases, with 11 bases between. The CDR3 has 15 amino acids. The CDR3 region is CASSRGLFSNQPQHF. CDR3 DNA: TGTGCCAGCAGTCGAGGACTTTTTAGCAATCAGCCCCAGCATTTT.

CDR3 amino acids: CASSQRSTYQPQHF. DNA for the CDR3: TGCGCCAGCAGCCAAAGGAGTACGTATCAGCCCCAGCATTTT. This chain connects TRBV4-3 to TRBJ1-5; D is unresolved. Germline CDR1 LGHNA, CDR2 YSLEER. The CDR3 consists of 14 residues. V was trimmed by 2 bases and J by 5 bases, leaving 10 bases between them.